The 13 T cell receptor beta chains presented below share a single source sample, sequenced in a study of Graves' ophthalmopathy and Graves' hyperthyroidism. RNA transcripts were the template, and TCR beta CDR3 regions were amplified from them. First-round RT-PCR used HTBI primers; second-round multiplex PCR followed. TCRdb redid the calling of the multiplex PCR reads with MiXCR, one entry per CDR3 protein. The sample yields 1 million to 1.3 million distinct CDR3 sequences, about two fifths seen once. Sequencing was carried out using peripheral blood or thyroid tissue (not recorded which). The receptors derive from an adult man with Graves' hyperthyroidism.

The chain links TRBV7-2 to TRBJ1-1; TRBD1 agrees at 8 bases. The CDR3 extends over 15 amino acids. Per the germline V gene, CDR1 is SGHTA and CDR2 is FQGNSA. Unmatched junction bases numbered 6, after V lost 2 bases and J lost 4 bases. The CDR3 sequence: CASSLWTGFTTEAFF. The CDR3 coding sequence is TGTGCCAGCAGCTTATGGACAGGGTTTACCACTGAAGCTTTCTTT.

The V gene is TRBV7-2, the J gene TRBJ2-7; TRBD1 matches at 8 bases. Germline V CDR1 and CDR2: SGHTA, FQGNSA. J was trimmed by 2 bases and V by 2 bases; bases with no gene match: 5. The CDR3 has 15 amino acids. The CDR3 here is CASSLIGTGTYEQYF. The DNA for the CDR3 is TGTGCCAGCAGCTTAATCGGGACAGGCACCTACGAGCAGTACTTC.

The chain is built from TRBV10-2 and TRBJ2-7; a weak D match, TRBD2 (6 bases). V gave up 2 bases and J gave up 6 bases, with 14 bases separating them. Germline-derived CDR1 and CDR2 are WSHSY and SAAADI. The CDR3 contains 14 residues. The chain's CDR3 is CASSEPGAGSEQYF. In nucleotides, the CDR3 is TGCGCCAGCAGTGAGCCGGGAGCCGGCTCCGAGCAGTACTTC.

The gene calls are TRBV2 and TRBJ2-7; 7 positions agree with TRBD2. The V gene end was trimmed by 5 bases and the J gene end by 2 bases; junction bases not matched to a gene: 12. The CDR3 runs to 16 residues. The V gene's germline CDR1 is SNHLY and CDR2 FYNNEI. The CDR3 coding sequence is TGTGCCAGCAGTTTGCCCCGGGCTAGCGGAACCTACGAGCAGTACTTC. It yields the protein CASSLPRASGTYEQYF.

This clonotype was recorded many times. CDR3 in DNA: TGTGCCAGCAGCCAAGACCCAGCCAGAAAGTACGAGCAGTACTTC. Its translation: CASSQDPARKYEQYF. J is TRBJ2-7 and V is TRBV14; D is undetermined. Between the trimmed V and J ends, which lost 0 bases and 4 bases, there was a span of 13 bases. The CDR3 runs to 15 residues. Germline CDR1 SGHDN, CDR2 FVKESK.

As regards this clonotype: An end of the junction differs from the germline gene, which may be a read error. The rearrangement uses TRBV10-3 and TRBJ2-5, with D perhaps TRBD1 (6 bases). This CDR3 has 17 residues. Germline V gene data show CDR1 as ENHRY and CDR2 as SYGVKD. The CDR3 reads CASSYAGGRTRGETQYF. The CDR3 nucleotides are TGTGCCAGCAGTTACGCCGGCGGACGTACGAGGGGGGAGACCCAGTACTTC.

This clonotype was seen a handful of times. This chain joins TRBV5-5 and TRBJ2-2, with 7 bases lining up with TRBD1. This CDR3 comprises 16 residues. The V and J ends lost 2 bases and 1 base, in that order; junction bases with no gene match: 5. Germline V lookup: CDR1 SGHKS, CDR2 YYEKEE (reference sequence). In DNA form, the CDR3 reads TGTGCCAGCAGCTTAGGGGGACAGTGGAACACCGGGGAGCTGTTTTTT. As protein: CASSLGGQWNTGELFF.

This clonotype was seen repeatedly, ten times or more. V usage is TRBV19 and J usage is TRBJ1-2; tentative D call: TRBD1 (5 bases). This CDR3 region has 13 residues. Germline values: CDR1 LNHDA, CDR2 SQIVND (reference sequence). With 1 base removed from V and 4 bases from J, the gap between germline ends came to 7 bases. The CDR3 reads CASSIAGSYGYTF. The CDR3 DNA reads TGTGCCAGTAGTATAGCAGGGAGCTATGGCTACACCTTC.

Many counts were recorded for this clonotype. The V gene is TRBV2, the J gene TRBJ1-3; D call uncertain. V was cut by 8 bases and J by 1 base, with 9 bases left in between. Per germline, CDR1 SNHLY and CDR2 FYNNEI. CDR3 length: 13 amino acids. The CDR3 bases are TGTGCCAGCCATGCGGATTCTGGAAACACCATATATTTT. It specifies CASHADSGNTIYF.

CDR3 loop: CASTPKGIGYEQYF. CDR3 bases: TGTGCCAGCACCCCAAAGGGAATTGGCTACGAGCAGTACTTC. This chain connects TRBV2 to TRBJ2-7; D is unclear. Trimming removed 7 bases from V and 3 bases from J, with 16 bases in between. The CDR3 loop spans 14 amino acids. Germline V gene data show CDR1 as SNHLY and CDR2 as FYNNEI.

This rearrangement joins TRBV7-3 to TRBJ1-2; 7 bases match TRBD1. The V gene's germline CDR1 is SGHTA and CDR2 FQGTGA. V was clipped by 4 bases and J by 8 bases; unmatched bases: 10. The CDR3 is made up of 14 amino acids. In DNA, the CDR3 is TGTGCCAGCAGCTCCACGGGGACAGCGACGGGCTACACCTTC. Translating gives CASSSTGTATGYTF.

This clonotype has a handful of counts. This chain uses TRBV7-2 with TRBJ2-2; D may be TRBD2 (5 bases). Trimming stripped 3 bases from V and 5 bases from J, with 10 bases between. Germline V gene sequence: CDR1 SGHTA, CDR2 FQGNSA. The CDR3 consists of 14 residues. The CDR3 protein is CASSLVPGTGELFF. The CDR3 nucleotides read TGTGCCAGCAGCTTGGTTCCGGGGACCGGGGAGCTGTTTTTT.

V and J are TRBV24-1 and TRBJ2-5; D is unclear. The CDR3 is made up of 14 amino acids. The ends were cut back, 5 bases at V and 4 bases at J, with 13 bases in the middle. Germline V gene sequence: CDR1 KGHDR, CDR2 SFDVKD. Here the CDR3 reads CATSARSTAETQYF. The CDR3 DNA is TGTGCCACCAGTGCTCGGTCCACGGCAGAGACCCAGTACTTC.